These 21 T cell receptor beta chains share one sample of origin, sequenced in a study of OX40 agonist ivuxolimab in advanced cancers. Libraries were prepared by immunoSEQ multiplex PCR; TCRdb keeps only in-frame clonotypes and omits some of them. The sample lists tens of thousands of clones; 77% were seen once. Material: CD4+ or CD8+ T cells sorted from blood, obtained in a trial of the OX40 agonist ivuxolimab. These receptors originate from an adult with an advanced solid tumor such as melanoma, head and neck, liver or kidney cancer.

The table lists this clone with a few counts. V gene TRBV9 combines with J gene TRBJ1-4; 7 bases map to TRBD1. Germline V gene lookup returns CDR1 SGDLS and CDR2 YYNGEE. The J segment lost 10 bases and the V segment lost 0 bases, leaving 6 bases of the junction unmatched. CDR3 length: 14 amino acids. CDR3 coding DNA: TGTGCCAGCAGCGTAGCTTACAGGGGCGGAAAACTGTTTTTT. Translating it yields CASSVAYRGGKLFF.

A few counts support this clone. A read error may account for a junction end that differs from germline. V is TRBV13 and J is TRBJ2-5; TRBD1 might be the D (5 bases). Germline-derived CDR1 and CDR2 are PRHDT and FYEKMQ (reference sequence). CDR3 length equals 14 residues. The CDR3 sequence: CASSLGVLEETQYF. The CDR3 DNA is TGTGCCAGCAGCCTAGGGGTCCTAGAAGAGACCCAGTACTTC.

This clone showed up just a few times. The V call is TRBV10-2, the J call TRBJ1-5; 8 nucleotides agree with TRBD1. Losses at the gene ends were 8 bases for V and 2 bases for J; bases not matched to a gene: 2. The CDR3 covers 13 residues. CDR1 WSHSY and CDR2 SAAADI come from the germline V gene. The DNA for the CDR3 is TGCGCCAGCGCGACAGGGGGCAATCAGCCCCAGCATTTT. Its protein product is CASATGGNQPQHF.

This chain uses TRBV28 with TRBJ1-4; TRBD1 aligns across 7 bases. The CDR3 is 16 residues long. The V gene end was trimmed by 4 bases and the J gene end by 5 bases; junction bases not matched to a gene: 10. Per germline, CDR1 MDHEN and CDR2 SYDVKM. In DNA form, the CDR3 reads TGTGCCAGCAGTTCCTTCTGGGGGACAGAAAATGAAAAACTGTTTTTT. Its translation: CASSSFWGTENEKLFF.

The CDR3 coding sequence is TGTGCCAGCAGTTACTCGAGCACAGGTTACGAGCAGTACTTC. Its translation: CASSYSSTGYEQYF. This chain uses TRBV6-5 with TRBJ2-7; TRBD1 might be the D (5 bases). The V end was cut by 0 bases, the J end by 4 bases, with 10 bases between. This CDR3 contains 14 residues. The germline V gene encodes CDR1 MNHEY and CDR2 SVGAGI.

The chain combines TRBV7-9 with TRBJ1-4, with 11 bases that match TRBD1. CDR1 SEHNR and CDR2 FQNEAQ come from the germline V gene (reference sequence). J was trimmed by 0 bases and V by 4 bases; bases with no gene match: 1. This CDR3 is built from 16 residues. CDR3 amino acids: CASSSGQGATNEKLFF. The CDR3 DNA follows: TGTGCCAGCAGCTCGGGACAGGGGGCAACTAATGAAAAACTGTTTTTT.

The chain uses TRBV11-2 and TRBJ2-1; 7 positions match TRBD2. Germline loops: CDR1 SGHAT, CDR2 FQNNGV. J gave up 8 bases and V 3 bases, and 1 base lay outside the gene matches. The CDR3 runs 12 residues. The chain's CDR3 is CASSLAGDEQFF. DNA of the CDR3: TGTGCCAGCAGCTTGGCGGGGGATGAGCAGTTCTTC.

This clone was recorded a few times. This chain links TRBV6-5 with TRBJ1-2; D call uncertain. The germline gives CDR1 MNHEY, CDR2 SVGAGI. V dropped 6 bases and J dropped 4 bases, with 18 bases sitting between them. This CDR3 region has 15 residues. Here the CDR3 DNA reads TGTGCCAGCAGCCCAGACACGGACGGATTCTATGGCTACACCTTC. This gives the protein CASSPDTDGFYGYTF.

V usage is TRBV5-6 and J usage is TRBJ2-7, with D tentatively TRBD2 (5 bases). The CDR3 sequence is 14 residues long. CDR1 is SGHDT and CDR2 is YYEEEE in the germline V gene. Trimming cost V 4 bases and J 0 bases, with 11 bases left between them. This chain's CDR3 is CASSPAGSSYEQYF. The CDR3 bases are TGTGCCAGCAGCCCGGCGGGCAGCTCCTACGAGCAGTACTTC.

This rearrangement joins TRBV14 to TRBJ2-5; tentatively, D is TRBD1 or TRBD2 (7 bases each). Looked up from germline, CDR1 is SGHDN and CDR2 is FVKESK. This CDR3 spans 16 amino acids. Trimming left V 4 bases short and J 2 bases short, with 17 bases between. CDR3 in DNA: TGTGCCAGCAGCCGCACAGGGAGGGGGCTACAAGAGACCCAGTACTTC. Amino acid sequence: CASSRTGRGLQETQYF.

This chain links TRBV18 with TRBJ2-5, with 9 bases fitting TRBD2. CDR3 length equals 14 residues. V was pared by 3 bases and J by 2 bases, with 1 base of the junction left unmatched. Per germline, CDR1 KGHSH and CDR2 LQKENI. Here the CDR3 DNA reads TGTGCCAGCTCACCGCGGGGGGGGCAAGAGACCCAGTACTTC. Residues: CASSPRGGQETQYF.

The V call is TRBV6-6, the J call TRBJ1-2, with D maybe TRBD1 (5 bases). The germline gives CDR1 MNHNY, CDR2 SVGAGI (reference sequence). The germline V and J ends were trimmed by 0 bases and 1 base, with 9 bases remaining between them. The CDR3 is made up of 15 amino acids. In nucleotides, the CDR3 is TGTGCCAGCAGTTACTCCGGGACGAATAACTATGGCTACACCTTC. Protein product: CASSYSGTNNYGYTF.

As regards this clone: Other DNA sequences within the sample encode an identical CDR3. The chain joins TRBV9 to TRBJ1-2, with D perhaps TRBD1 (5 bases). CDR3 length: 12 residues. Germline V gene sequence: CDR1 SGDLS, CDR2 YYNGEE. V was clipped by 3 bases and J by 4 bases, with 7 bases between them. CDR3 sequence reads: CASSEGPYGYTF. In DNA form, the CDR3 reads TGTGCCAGCAGCGAGGGGCCCTATGGCTACACCTTC.

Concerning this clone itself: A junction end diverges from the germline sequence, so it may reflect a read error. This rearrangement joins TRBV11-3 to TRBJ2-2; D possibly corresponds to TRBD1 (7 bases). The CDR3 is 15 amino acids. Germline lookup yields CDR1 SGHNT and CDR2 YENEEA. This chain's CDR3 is CASSLQGGEHRGAVF. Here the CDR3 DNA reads TGTGCCAGCAGCTTACAGGGGGGCGAACACCGGGGAGCTGTTTTT.

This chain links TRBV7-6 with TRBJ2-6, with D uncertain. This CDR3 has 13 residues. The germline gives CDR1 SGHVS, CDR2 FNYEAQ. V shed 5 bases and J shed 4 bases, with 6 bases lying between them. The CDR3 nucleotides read TGTGCCAGCAGCCCACTGGGGGCCAACGTCCTGACTTTC. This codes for CASSPLGANVLTF.

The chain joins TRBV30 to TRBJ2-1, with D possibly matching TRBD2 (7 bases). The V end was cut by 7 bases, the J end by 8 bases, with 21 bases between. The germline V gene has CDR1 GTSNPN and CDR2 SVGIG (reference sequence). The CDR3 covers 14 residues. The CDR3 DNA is TGTGCCTCTGACGAGGGGGGGCCATCGGATGAGCAGTTCTTC. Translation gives CASDEGGPSDEQFF. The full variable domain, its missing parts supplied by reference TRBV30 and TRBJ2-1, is SQTIHQWPATLVQPVGSPLSLECTVEGTSNPNLYWYRQAAGRGLQLLFYSVGIGQISSEVPQNLSASRPQDRQFILSSKKLLLSDSGFYLCASDEGGPSDEQFFGPGTRLTVL.

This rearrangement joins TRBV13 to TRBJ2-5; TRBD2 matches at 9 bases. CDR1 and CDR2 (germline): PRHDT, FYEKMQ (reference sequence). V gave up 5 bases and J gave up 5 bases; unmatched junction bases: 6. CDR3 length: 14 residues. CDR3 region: CASSPSAGGETQYF. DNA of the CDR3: TGTGCCAGCAGCCCAAGTGCGGGGGGGGAGACCCAGTACTTC.

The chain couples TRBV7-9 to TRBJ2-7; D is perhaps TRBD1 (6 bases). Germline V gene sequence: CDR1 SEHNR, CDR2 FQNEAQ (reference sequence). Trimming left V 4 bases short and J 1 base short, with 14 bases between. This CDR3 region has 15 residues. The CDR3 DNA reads TGTGCCAGCAGCTACCGGGACACTCCATCCTACGAGCAGTACTTC. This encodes CASSYRDTPSYEQYF.

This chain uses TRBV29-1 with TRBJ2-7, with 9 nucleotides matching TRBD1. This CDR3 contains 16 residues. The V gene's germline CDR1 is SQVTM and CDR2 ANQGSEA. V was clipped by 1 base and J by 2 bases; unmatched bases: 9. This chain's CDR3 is CSVEGPDRGRPYEQYF. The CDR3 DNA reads TGCAGCGTTGAAGGCCCGGACAGGGGAAGACCCTACGAGCAGTACTTC.

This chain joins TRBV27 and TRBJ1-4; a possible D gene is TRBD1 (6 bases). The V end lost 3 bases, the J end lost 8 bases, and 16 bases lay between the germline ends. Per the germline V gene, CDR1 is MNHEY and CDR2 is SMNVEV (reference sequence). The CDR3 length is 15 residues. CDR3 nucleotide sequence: TGTGCCAGCAGTTTTTTCGGGGGGGCTTGGGAAAAACTGTTTTTT. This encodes CASSFFGGAWEKLFF.

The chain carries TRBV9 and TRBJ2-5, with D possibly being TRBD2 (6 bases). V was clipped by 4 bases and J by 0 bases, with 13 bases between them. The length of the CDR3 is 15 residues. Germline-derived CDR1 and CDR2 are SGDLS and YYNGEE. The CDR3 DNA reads TGTGCCAGCAGCCCCGATGGGGGGTACCAAGAGACCCAGTACTTC. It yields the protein CASSPDGGYQETQYF.